A single sample gave rise to the 4 T cell receptor beta chains below, sequenced in a study of shared clonotypes between healthy human individuals. TCRdb's copy holds only in-frame clones and misses some; the assay was immunoSEQ multiplex PCR. This table has a few million clones, over 85% appearing once. Sequences were obtained from naive CD4+ T cells sorted from blood. Indicated subset: CD45RA+ positively selected. These TCRs come from a man in his late teens or twenties in good health.

J is TRBJ2-5 and V is TRBV11-2; D gene unclear. Germline values: CDR1 SGHAT, CDR2 FQNNGV. This CDR3 comprises 15 residues. V was cut by 6 bases and J by 2 bases, with 16 bases left in between. The CDR3 sequence is CASRSRRNLQETQYF. The CDR3 coding sequence is TGTGCCAGCAGATCGAGACGGAACTTACAAGAGACCCAGTACTTC.

The chain couples TRBV18 to TRBJ2-4; weak D call: TRBD2 (6 bases). Germline loops: CDR1 KGHSH, CDR2 LQKENI. Trimming removed 4 bases from V and 0 bases from J, with 10 bases in between. The CDR3 runs to 15 residues. The chain's CDR3 is CASSLGTAAKNIQYF. Written as DNA, the CDR3 is TGTGCCAGCTCACTAGGGACTGCAGCCAAAAACATTCAGTACTTC.

J is TRBJ1-3 and V is TRBV15; D ambiguous. The CDR3 has 15 amino acids. V was shortened by 6 bases and J by 5 bases, with 17 bases between the two germline ends. In germline, CDR1 is LNHNV, CDR2 YYDKDF (reference sequence). The CDR3 here is CATRPGLETRNTIYF. The DNA of the CDR3 is TGTGCCACCAGGCCCGGTTTGGAGACAAGAAACACCATATATTTT.

The V call is TRBV5-3, the J call TRBJ1-1; 7 bases align to TRBD1. TRBV5-3 falls under the ORF class, with uncertain function. The ends lost 10 bases at V and 5 bases at J; junction bases unmatched: 8. CDR3 length: 12 amino acids. The CDR3 region is CAARGAGTEAFF. CDR3 in DNA: TGTGCCGCCAGGGGGGCGGGTACTGAAGCTTTCTTT.